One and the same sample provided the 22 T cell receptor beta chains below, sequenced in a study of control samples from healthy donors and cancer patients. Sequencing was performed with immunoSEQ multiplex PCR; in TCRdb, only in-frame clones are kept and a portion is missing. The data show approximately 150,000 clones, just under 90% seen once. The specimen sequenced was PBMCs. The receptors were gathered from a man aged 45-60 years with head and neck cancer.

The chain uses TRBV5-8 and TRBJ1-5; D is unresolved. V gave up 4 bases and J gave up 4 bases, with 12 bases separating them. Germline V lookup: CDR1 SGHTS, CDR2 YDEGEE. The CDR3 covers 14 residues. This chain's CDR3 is CASSPSRLNQPQHF. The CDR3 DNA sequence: TGTGCCAGCAGCCCCAGTCGGTTGAATCAGCCCCAGCATTTT. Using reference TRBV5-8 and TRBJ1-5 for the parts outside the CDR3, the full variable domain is EAGVTQSPTHLIKTRGQQATLRCSPISGHTSVYWYQQALGLGLQFLLWYDEGEERNRGNFPPRFSGRQFPNYSSELNVNALELEDSALYLCASSPSRLNQPQHFGDGTRLSIL.

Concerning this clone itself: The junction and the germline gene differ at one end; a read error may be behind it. The CDR3: CASSQKGGNPGELFF. CDR3 sequence (DNA): TGTGCCAGCAGCCAAAAGGGGGGGAACCCCGGGGAGCTGTTTTTT. The chain employs TRBV3-1 (or the pseudogene TRBV3-2) and TRBJ2-2; TRBD2 might be the D (7 bases). CDR1 is LGHDT, CDR2 YNNKEL, per germline (reference sequence). The CDR3 is made up of 15 amino acids.

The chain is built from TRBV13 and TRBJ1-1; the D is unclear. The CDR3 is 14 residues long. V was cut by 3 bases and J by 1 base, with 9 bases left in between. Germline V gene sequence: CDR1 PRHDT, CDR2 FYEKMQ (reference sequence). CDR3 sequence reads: CASSFGFGNTEAFF. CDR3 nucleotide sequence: TGTGCCAGCAGCTTCGGGTTTGGGAACACTGAAGCTTTCTTT.

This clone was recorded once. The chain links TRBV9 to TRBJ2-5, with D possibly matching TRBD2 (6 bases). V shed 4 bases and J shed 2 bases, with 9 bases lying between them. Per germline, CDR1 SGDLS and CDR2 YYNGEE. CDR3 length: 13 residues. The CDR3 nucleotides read TGTGCCAGCAGCCGGACTATTCAAGAGACCCAGTACTTC. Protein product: CASSRTIQETQYF.

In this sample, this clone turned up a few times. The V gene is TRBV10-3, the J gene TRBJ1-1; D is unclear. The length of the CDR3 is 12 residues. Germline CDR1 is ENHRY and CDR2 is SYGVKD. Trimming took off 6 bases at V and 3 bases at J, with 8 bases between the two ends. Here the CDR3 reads CAISKSDTEAFF. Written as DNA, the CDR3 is TGTGCCATCAGCAAGTCGGACACTGAAGCTTTCTTT.

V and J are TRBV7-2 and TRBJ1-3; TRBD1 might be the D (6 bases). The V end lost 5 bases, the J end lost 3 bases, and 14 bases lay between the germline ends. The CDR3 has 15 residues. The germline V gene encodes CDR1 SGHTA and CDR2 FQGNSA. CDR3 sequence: CASSIRTALGNTIYF. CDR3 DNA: TGTGCCAGCAGCATCAGGACAGCTCTTGGAAACACCATATATTTT.

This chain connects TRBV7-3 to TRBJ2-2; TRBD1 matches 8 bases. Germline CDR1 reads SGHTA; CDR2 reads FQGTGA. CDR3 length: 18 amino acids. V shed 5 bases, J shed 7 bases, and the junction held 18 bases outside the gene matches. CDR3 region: CASSPFGVQGATVGELFF. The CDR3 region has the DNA TGTGCCAGCAGCCCATTTGGTGTCCAGGGGGCTACTGTCGGGGAGCTGTTTTTT.

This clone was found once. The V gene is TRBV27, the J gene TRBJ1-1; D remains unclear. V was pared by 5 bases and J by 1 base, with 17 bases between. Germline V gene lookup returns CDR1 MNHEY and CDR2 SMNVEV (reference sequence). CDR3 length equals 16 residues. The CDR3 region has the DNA TGTGCCAGCAGTCTTACTACCCCTTTCGGGAACACTGAAGCTTTCTTT. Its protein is CASSLTTPFGNTEAFF.

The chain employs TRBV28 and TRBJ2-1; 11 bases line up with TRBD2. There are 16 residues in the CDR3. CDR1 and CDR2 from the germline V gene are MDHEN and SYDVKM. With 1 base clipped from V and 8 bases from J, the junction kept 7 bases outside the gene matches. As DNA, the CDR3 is TGTGCCAGCAGTTTATTCACTAGCGGGAGTGGGTATGAGCAGTTCTTC. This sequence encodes CASSLFTSGSGYEQFF.

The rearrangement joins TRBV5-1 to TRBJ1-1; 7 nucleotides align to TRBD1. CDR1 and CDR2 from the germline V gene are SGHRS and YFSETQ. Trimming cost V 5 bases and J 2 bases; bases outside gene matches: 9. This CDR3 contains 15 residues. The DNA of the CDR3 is TGCGCCAGCAGTCCTAGGGACAGTATTAACACTGAAGCTTTCTTT. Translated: CASSPRDSINTEAFF.

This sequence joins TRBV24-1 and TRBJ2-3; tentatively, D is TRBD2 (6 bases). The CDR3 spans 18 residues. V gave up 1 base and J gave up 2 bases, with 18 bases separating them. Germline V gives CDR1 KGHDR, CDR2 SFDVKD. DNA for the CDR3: TGTGCCACCAGTGATTTTACCCCAAAAGCGGGCTTCACAGATACGCAGTATTTT. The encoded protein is CATSDFTPKAGFTDTQYF.

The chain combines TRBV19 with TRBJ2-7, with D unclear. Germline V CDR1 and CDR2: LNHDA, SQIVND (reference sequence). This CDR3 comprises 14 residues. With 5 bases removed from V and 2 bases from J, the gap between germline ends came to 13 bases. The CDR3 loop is CASSYISPPYEQYF. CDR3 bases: TGTGCCAGTAGTTATATTTCGCCCCCCTACGAGCAGTACTTC.

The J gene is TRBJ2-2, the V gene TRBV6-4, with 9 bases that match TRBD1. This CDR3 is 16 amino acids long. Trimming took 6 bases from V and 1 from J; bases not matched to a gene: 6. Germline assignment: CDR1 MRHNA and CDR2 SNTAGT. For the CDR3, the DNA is TGTGCCAGCAGCTTGGGACAGGGTCTGAACACCGGGGAGCTGTTTTTT. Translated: CASSLGQGLNTGELFF.

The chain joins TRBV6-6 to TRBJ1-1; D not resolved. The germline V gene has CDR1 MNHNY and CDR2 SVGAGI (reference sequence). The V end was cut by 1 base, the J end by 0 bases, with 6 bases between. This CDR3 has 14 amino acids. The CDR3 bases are TGTGCCAGCAGTTACTTAGGGTTGAACACTGAAGCTTTCTTT. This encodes CASSYLGLNTEAFF.

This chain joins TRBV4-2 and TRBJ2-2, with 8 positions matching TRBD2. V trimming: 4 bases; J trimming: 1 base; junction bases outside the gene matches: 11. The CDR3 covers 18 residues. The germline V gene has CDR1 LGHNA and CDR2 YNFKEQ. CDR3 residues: CASSPLVMAGGNTGELFF. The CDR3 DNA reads TGTGCCAGCAGCCCACTGGTGATGGCGGGGGGGAACACCGGGGAGCTGTTTTTT.

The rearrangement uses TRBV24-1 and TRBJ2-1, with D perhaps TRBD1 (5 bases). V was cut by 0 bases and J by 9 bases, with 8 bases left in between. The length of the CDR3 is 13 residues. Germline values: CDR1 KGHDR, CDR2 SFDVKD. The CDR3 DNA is TGTGCCACCAGTGATTTGCAGGGATTTGAGCAGTTCTTC. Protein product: CATSDLQGFEQFF.

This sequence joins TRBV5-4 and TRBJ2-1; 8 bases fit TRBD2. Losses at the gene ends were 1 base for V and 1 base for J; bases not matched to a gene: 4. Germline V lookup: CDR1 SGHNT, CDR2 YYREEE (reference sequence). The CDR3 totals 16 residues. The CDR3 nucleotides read TGTGCCAGCAGCTTGTGGCTAGCGGGTTCCTACAATGAGCAGTTCTTC. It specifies CASSLWLAGSYNEQFF.

CDR3 sequence (DNA): TGTGCCAGCAGCCGTAGTTTGGGGGAGACAGATACGCAGTATTTT. Its protein product is CASSRSLGETDTQYF. This chain connects TRBV9 to TRBJ2-3; the D call may be TRBD1 or TRBD2 (5 bases each). The V gene's germline CDR1 is SGDLS and CDR2 YYNGEE. V lost 4 bases and J 3 bases, leaving 15 bases between the germline ends. The CDR3 has 15 residues.

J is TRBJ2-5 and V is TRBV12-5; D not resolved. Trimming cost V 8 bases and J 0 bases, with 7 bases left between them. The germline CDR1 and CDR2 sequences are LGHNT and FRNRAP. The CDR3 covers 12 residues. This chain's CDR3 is CASSSDQETQYF. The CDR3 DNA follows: TGTGCTAGTTCTTCAGACCAAGAGACCCAGTACTTC.

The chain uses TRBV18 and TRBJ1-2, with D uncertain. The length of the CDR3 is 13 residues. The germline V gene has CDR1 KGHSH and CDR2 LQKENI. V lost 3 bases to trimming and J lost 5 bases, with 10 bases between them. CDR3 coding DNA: TGTGCCAGCTCACCGGGAACAGCTTATGGCTACACCTTC. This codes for CASSPGTAYGYTF.

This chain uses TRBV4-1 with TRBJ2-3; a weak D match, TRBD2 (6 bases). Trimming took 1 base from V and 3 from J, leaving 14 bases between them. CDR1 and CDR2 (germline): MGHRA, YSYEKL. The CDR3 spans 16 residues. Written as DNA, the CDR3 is TGCGCCAGCAGCCAAGTTGGGCCCAGCGGGACAGATACGCAGTATTTT. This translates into CASSQVGPSGTDTQYF.

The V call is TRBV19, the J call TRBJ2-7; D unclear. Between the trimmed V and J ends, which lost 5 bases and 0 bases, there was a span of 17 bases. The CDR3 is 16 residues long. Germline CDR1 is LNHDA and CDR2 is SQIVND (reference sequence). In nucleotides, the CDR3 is TGTGCCAGTAGTCCCACCCTTGCGGCCAGCTCCTACGAGCAGTACTTC. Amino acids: CASSPTLAASSYEQYF.